One and the same sample provided the 31 T cell receptor beta chains below, sequenced in a study of CD8+ T cells in alopecia areata. RNA extraction and reverse transcription yielded cDNA as sequencing template. TCRdb's copy holds only in-frame clones and misses some; the assay was immunoSEQ multiplex PCR. The repertoire has about 20,000 clones, under 75% of them found once; the top ten carry less than 7%. Alopecia areata patients gave lesional scalp punch biopsies and peripheral blood samples. This specimen consisted of skin, obtained at week 0. The receptor set was obtained from a human donor with alopecia areata.

The J gene is TRBJ1-1, the V gene TRBV2, with a possible D match to TRBD1 (5 bases). V dropped 3 bases and J dropped 0 bases, with 8 bases sitting between them. The CDR3 has 14 amino acids. The V gene's germline CDR1 is SNHLY and CDR2 FYNNEI. CDR3 sequence reads: CASSDKGMNTEAFF. The CDR3 DNA sequence: TGTGCCAGCAGTGATAAGGGGATGAACACTGAAGCTTTCTTT.

This clone came up once. The gene calls are TRBV5-1 and TRBJ2-7; 9 nucleotides agree with TRBD1. The V and J ends lost 4 bases and 1 base, in that order; junction bases with no gene match: 9. The CDR3 contains 16 residues. Germline loops: CDR1 SGHRS, CDR2 YFSETQ. In nucleotides, the CDR3 is TGCGCCAGCAGCCCTGCTACAGGGGGCCGGTCCTACGAGCAGTACTTC. Protein sequence: CASSPATGGRSYEQYF.

The chain carries TRBV7-2 and TRBJ2-1; TRBD2 matches 7 bases. Germline V gene lookup returns CDR1 SGHTA and CDR2 FQGNSA. Trimming removed 0 bases from V and 5 bases from J; junction bases left unmatched: 7. This CDR3 has 16 residues. The CDR3 region is CASSLAPSGKNNEQFF. The CDR3 DNA sequence: TGTGCCAGCAGCTTAGCGCCAAGCGGGAAAAACAATGAGCAGTTCTTC.

V is TRBV5-1 and J is TRBJ2-7, with 16 nucleotides matching TRBD2. This CDR3 has 16 residues. Per germline, CDR1 SGHRS and CDR2 YFSETQ. The junction had 1 base not matched to a gene; V was cut back by 4 bases and J by 0 bases. CDR3 sequence reads: CASSGTSGGDSYEQYF. DNA of the CDR3: TGCGCCAGCAGCGGGACTAGCGGGGGGGACTCCTACGAGCAGTACTTC.

V is TRBV6-1 and J is TRBJ1-5, with 9 bases matching TRBD1. The CDR3 consists of 15 residues. Germline CDR1 MNHNS, CDR2 SASEGT. J lost 7 bases, V lost 4 bases, and 8 bases had no gene match. The CDR3 sequence is CASSGGGTGQQPQHF. For the CDR3, the DNA is TGTGCCAGCAGTGGCGGGGGGACAGGGCAGCAGCCCCAGCATTTT.

This rearrangement joins TRBV6-6 to TRBJ2-2; tentative D call: TRBD2 (6 bases). V lost 8 bases to trimming and J lost 4 bases, with 11 bases between them. The germline V gene encodes CDR1 MNHNY and CDR2 SVGAGI (reference sequence). This CDR3 is 13 amino acids long. CDR3 region: CASSGTFTGELFF. CDR3 DNA sequence: TGTGCCAGCTCCGGGACTTTCACCGGGGAGCTGTTTTTT.

V and J are TRBV29-1 and TRBJ1-5; a weak D match, TRBD1 (5 bases). The V gene lost 0 bases and the J gene lost 11 bases, with 14 bases spanning the gap. Looked up from germline, CDR1 is SQVTM and CDR2 is ANQGSEA. The CDR3 runs to 13 residues. The CDR3 reads CSVEERGGSAQHF. The DNA of the CDR3 is TGCAGCGTTGAAGAGCGGGGCGGATCAGCCCAGCATTTT.

The V and J genes are TRBV28 and TRBJ2-7, with a weak D call TRBD1 (6 bases). The CDR3 sequence is 17 residues long. The ends were cut back, 6 bases at V and 5 bases at J, with 26 bases in the middle. The germline V gene encodes CDR1 MDHEN and CDR2 SYDVKM. The CDR3: CASRGSTGDSPNHEQYF. The CDR3 DNA follows: TGTGCCAGCAGGGGATCGACAGGTGATAGCCCGAACCACGAGCAGTACTTC.

J is TRBJ1-6 and V is TRBV10-3; the D is unclear. The CDR3 is 14 residues long. Germline CDR1 is ENHRY and CDR2 is SYGVKD. Between the trimmed V and J ends, which lost 7 bases and 7 bases, there was a span of 14 bases. CDR3 sequence: CAIKDLAMNSPLHF. DNA of the CDR3: TGTGCCATCAAGGATTTGGCCATGAATTCACCCCTCCACTTT.

The count of this clone is one. The chain is built from TRBV7-2 and TRBJ2-7; 9 bases line up with TRBD1. The CDR3 runs to 16 residues. The germline CDR1 and CDR2 sequences are SGHTA and FQGNSA. With 3 bases clipped from V and 6 bases from J, the junction kept 12 bases outside the gene matches. CDR3: CASSFRWTGALSEQYF. CDR3 DNA: TGTGCCAGCAGCTTTCGTTGGACAGGGGCCTTGTCCGAGCAGTACTTC.

V and J are TRBV5-1 and TRBJ2-2; D not resolved. This CDR3 spans 15 amino acids. The V and J ends lost 0 bases and 4 bases respectively, with 10 bases between them. Germline CDR1 reads SGHRS; CDR2 reads YFSETQ. The DNA of the CDR3 is TGCGCCAGCAGCTTGGTTACAGTGAGCACCGGGGAGCTGTTTTTT. Its protein is CASSLVTVSTGELFF.

This clone was picked up one time. The V and J genes are TRBV18 and TRBJ2-5; 8 bases line up with TRBD1. The assigned J gene may be wrong: the sequence end matches TRBJ2-7 better. The CDR3 is made up of 14 amino acids. The germline V gene encodes CDR1 KGHSH and CDR2 LQKENI. CDR3 bases: TGTGCCAGCTCACCCGGACAGGGTGCCTACGAGCAGTACTTC. Encoded protein: CASSPGQGAYEQYF.

This chain links TRBV11-2 with TRBJ2-1; no clear D. CDR1 and CDR2 from the germline V gene are SGHAT and FQNNGV. The CDR3 is made up of 14 amino acids. V dropped 0 bases and J dropped 6 bases, with 9 bases sitting between them. CDR3: CASSLDLGLNEQFF. CDR3 nucleotides: TGTGCCAGCAGCTTAGACCTGGGTCTCAATGAGCAGTTCTTC.

The chain links TRBV6-5 to TRBJ1-1; weak D call: TRBD1 (6 bases). Germline-derived CDR1 and CDR2 are MNHEY and SVGAGI. The CDR3 has 15 amino acids. V gave up 9 bases and J gave up 2 bases, with 19 bases separating them. The CDR3 coding sequence is TGTGCCAGTTCCATGCCAGGGGCCTACAACACTGAAGCTTTCTTT. Its protein is CASSMPGAYNTEAFF.

The chain joins TRBV7-2 to TRBJ2-5, with D maybe TRBD2 (6 bases). Germline V gene data show CDR1 as SGHTA and CDR2 as FQGNSA. The CDR3 runs to 15 residues. V lost 6 bases, J lost 0 bases, and 14 bases lay in between. The CDR3 loop is CASREGSGYQETQYF. The CDR3 DNA is TGTGCCAGCAGAGAGGGCAGCGGGTACCAAGAGACCCAGTACTTC.

This clone was seen more than once but under ten times. CDR3 DNA: TGTGCCAGCTCACCACCGGGCACAGCAGCTAACTATGGCTACACCTTC. Translating gives CASSPPGTAANYGYTF. V gene TRBV18 combines with J gene TRBJ1-2; D is undetermined. Germline values: CDR1 KGHSH, CDR2 LQKENI. The CDR3 runs to 16 residues. With 0 bases removed from V and 0 bases from J, the gap between germline ends came to 11 bases.

This rearrangement joins TRBV7-2 to TRBJ2-7, with 8 bases that match TRBD2. CDR3 length: 16 amino acids. Unmatched junction bases numbered 7, after V lost 3 bases and J lost 0 bases. CDR1 and CDR2 from the germline V gene are SGHTA and FQGNSA. CDR3 DNA sequence: TGTGCCAGCAGCTTGGGGCCGGGAGGGAGCTCCTACGAGCAGTACTTC. Amino acid sequence: CASSLGPGGSSYEQYF.

The chain combines TRBV6-5 with TRBJ1-1; 7 nucleotides agree with TRBD1. The ends lost 4 bases at V and 1 base at J; junction bases unmatched: 6. In germline, CDR1 is MNHEY, CDR2 SVGAGI. This CDR3 comprises 15 residues. Written as DNA, the CDR3 is TGTGCCAGCAGTTCCCACAGGGGCGGGAACACTGAAGCTTTCTTT. This encodes CASSSHRGGNTEAFF.

The chain joins TRBV6-6 to TRBJ1-6, with 10 bases lining up with TRBD1. The germline gives CDR1 MNHNY, CDR2 SVGAGI (reference sequence). V was pared by 6 bases and J by 6 bases, with 2 bases of the junction left unmatched. The CDR3 covers 14 residues. CDR3: CASSRQGANSPLHF. DNA of the CDR3: TGTGCCAGCAGCCGACAGGGGGCTAATTCACCCCTCCACTTT.

This chain joins TRBV7-2 and TRBJ2-4; D is unresolved. The CDR3 has 14 amino acids. Germline V CDR1 and CDR2: SGHTA, FQGNSA. Trimming removed 2 bases at V and 1 base at J, with 6 bases between. CDR3 nucleotide sequence: TGTGCCAGCAGCTTATGGGGTGCCAAAAACATTCAGTACTTC. It translates to CASSLWGAKNIQYF. Drawing the rest from reference TRBV7-2 and TRBJ2-4, the complete variable domain is GAGVSQSPSNKVTEKGKDVELRCDPISGHTALYWYRQSLGQGLEFLIYFQGNSAPDKSGLPSDRFSAERTGGSVSTLTIQRTQQEDSAVYLCASSLWGAKNIQYFGAGTRLSVL.

This clone was counted between two and nine times. The chain recombines TRBV4-3 with TRBJ2-3; 11 positions match TRBD2. The germline CDR1 and CDR2 sequences are LGHNA and YSLEER. The V and J ends lost 2 bases and 3 bases, in that order; junction bases with no gene match: 1. The CDR3 extends over 15 amino acids. CDR3: CASSQRLAGTDTQYF. The CDR3 DNA follows: TGCGCCAGCAGCCAAAGACTAGCGGGGACAGATACGCAGTATTTT.

The chain couples TRBV7-9 to TRBJ1-2, with a weak D call TRBD1 (6 bases). Trimming left V 4 bases short and J 8 bases short, with 20 bases between. The germline CDR1 and CDR2 sequences are SEHNR and FQNEAQ (reference sequence). The CDR3 is 15 amino acids. In DNA, the CDR3 is TGTGCCAGCAGCTCCCTCGGGACAAGGCTACGGGGCTACACCTTC. The encoded protein is CASSSLGTRLRGYTF.

This clone was seen more than once but under ten times. This chain joins TRBV19 and TRBJ2-1; 8 bases align to TRBD1. In germline, CDR1 is LNHDA, CDR2 SQIVND (reference sequence). The CDR3 covers 13 residues. V gave up 8 bases and J gave up 7 bases; unmatched junction bases: 7. The CDR3, as DNA: TGTGCCAGTGGACAGGGAAGCGTAAATGAGCAGTTCTTC. This codes for CASGQGSVNEQFF.

The V and J genes are TRBV9 and TRBJ2-3; D remains ambiguous. The CDR3 has 11 amino acids. CDR1 and CDR2 from the germline V gene are SGDLS and YYNGEE. Trimming took 4 bases from V and 2 from J, leaving 2 bases between them. The CDR3 nucleotides read TGTGCCAGCAGCCTCACAGATACGCAGTATTTT. Protein sequence: CASSLTDTQYF.

V usage is TRBV7-8 and J usage is TRBJ1-4; the D gene is possibly TRBD1 (5 bases). This CDR3 is built from 15 residues. The V end lost 3 bases, the J end lost 3 bases, and 11 bases lay between the germline ends. CDR1 SGHVS and CDR2 FQNEAQ come from the germline V gene. The CDR3 region is CASSLVTGPNEKLFF. The DNA of the CDR3 is TGTGCCAGCAGCTTGGTCACAGGACCTAATGAAAAACTGTTTTTT.

V is TRBV13 and J is TRBJ2-2, with 11 bases identical to TRBD2. CDR1 and CDR2 (germline): PRHDT, FYEKMQ (reference sequence). The CDR3 runs 17 residues. Trimming cost V 9 bases and J 5 bases; bases outside gene matches: 14. CDR3 bases: TGTGCCAGTCGACCCCCTCTAGCGGGGGGCGGGACCGGGGAGCTGTTTTTT. Translation: CASRPPLAGGGTGELFF.

The CDR3 sequence: CASSLAGPRSYNEQFF. Here the CDR3 DNA reads TGCGCCAGCAGTCTAGCGGGGCCCCGCTCCTACAATGAGCAGTTCTTC. The rearrangement uses TRBV4-1 and TRBJ2-1, with TRBD2 identical over 9 bases. This CDR3 is 16 amino acids long. V dropped 6 bases and J dropped 0; count of bases not matched to a gene: 6. In germline, CDR1 is MGHRA, CDR2 YSYEKL.

The chain links TRBV6-1 to TRBJ1-2, with unresolved D. CDR1 is MNHNS, CDR2 SASEGT, per germline. The CDR3 totals 14 residues. CDR3 DNA: TGTGCTTCAGCCAAGGCCCACAATAACTATGGCTACACCTTC. Translated, it gives CASAKAHNNYGYTF.

The J gene is TRBJ1-6, the V gene TRBV4-3; D is unclear. Per germline, CDR1 LGHNA and CDR2 YSLEER. This CDR3 has 13 amino acids. V dropped 2 bases and J dropped 8 bases, with 7 bases sitting between them. The CDR3 nucleotides are TGCGCCAGCAGCCAATCAGGCGATTCACCCCTCCACTTT. Residues: CASSQSGDSPLHF.

The chain employs TRBV5-1 and TRBJ2-4; D is undetermined. There are 15 residues in the CDR3. Germline V gene lookup returns CDR1 SGHRS and CDR2 YFSETQ. V was trimmed by 5 bases and J by 3 bases, leaving 15 bases between them. The CDR3 DNA reads TGCGCCAGCAGATCTCCGGCGTCCGGCAAAAACATTCAGTACTTC. It codes for CASRSPASGKNIQYF.

The V gene is TRBV7-9, the J gene TRBJ1-2; D is possibly TRBD1 (6 bases). The V end was cut by 3 bases, the J end by 7 bases, with 12 bases between. The CDR3 is made up of 13 amino acids. Germline V CDR1 and CDR2: SEHNR, FQNEAQ (reference sequence). CDR3 amino acids: CASSFQGRGGYTF. The CDR3 region has the DNA TGTGCCAGCAGCTTTCAGGGGCGGGGTGGCTACACCTTC.